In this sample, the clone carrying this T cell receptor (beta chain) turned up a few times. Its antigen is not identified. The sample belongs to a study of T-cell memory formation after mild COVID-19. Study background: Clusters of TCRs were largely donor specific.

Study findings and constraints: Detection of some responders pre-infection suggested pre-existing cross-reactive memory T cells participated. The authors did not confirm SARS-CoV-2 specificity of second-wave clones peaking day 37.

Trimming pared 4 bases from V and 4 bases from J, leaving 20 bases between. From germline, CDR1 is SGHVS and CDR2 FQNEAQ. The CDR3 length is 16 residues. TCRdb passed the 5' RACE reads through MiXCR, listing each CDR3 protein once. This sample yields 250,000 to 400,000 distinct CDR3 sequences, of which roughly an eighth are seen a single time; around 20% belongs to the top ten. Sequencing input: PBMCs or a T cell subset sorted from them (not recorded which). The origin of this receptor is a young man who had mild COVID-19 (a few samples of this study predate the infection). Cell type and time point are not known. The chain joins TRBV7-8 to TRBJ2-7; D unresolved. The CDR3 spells CASSYWTDPGSYEQYV. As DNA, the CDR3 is TGTGCCAGCAGCTACTGGACGGATCCTGGGTCATACGAGCAGTACGTC.